A selection of T cell receptor beta chains follows, all from one sample in a study of cytomegalovirus exposure and HLA in healthy donors. Method: immunoSEQ multiplex PCR; TCRdb's copy keeps in-frame clones and lacks some. The sample yields 150,000 or so clones, around two thirds seen once. The sequenced sample was PBMCs. The receptors here all came from a woman aged 18-30 years in good health and CMV-seronegative. Both conserved end residues are part of each CDR3. The D gene is left open where the match is weak. The size of a clone is reported for some rows only, either as once, few or many, or as a class for expanded clones.

DNA	CDR3	J	D	size	V
TGTGCCAGCAGCTTAGGTGGGGCTACGCAGTATTTT	CASSLGGATQYF	TRBJ2-3	NA	once	TRBV7-2
TGTGCCAGCAGCTCCCCCGGACAACTACGAGAAGAGCAGTTCTTC	CASSSPGQLREEQFF	TRBJ2-1	NA	NA	TRBV11-2
TGCGCCAGCAGCCCGACAGGGTTGAACACCGGGGAGCTGTTTTTT	CASSPTGLNTGELFF	TRBJ2-2	TRBD1	once	TRBV5-1
TGTGCAAGTCGCCAAGCCGGACTAGCGGGGGGTGAATTACGGGGCGGCCATCAGTTCTTC	CASRQAGLAGGELRGGHQFF	TRBJ2-1	NA	few	TRBV12-2
TGTGCCAGCAGCTTAGACCCCGACAGGGGGGGCTACACCTTC	CASSLDPDRGGYTF	TRBJ1-2	TRBD1	NA	TRBV11-2
TGCAGCGTCCGGCAGGGGAACACCGGGGAGCTGTTTTTT	CSVRQGNTGELFF	TRBJ2-2	NA	NA	TRBV29-1
TGTGCCAGCAGCTTGGGGGGACTAGCGGGGAGATACACAGATACGCAGTATTTT	CASSLGGLAGRYTDTQYF	TRBJ2-3	TRBD2	NA	TRBV5-5
TGTGCCAGCAGCCAACCCGGTCGAGGGGGCCAGGCGGGGGAGACCCAGTACTTC	CASSQPGRGGQAGETQYF	TRBJ2-5	NA	NA	TRBV14
TGTGCCAGCAGCTCAGGGGATTACGCGGGCCCCCCTGGAAACACCATATATTTT	CASSSGDYAGPPGNTIYF	TRBJ1-3	NA	few	TRBV11-2
TGCGCCAGCAACGAGAGACCCGGGACTAGTAGACATGAGCAGTTCTTC	CASNERPGTSRHEQFF	TRBJ2-1	TRBD2	NA	TRBV5-1
TGTGCCAGCAGCGCTAGCGGTAGCACAGATACGCAGTATTTT	CASSASGSTDTQYF	TRBJ2-3	TRBD2	once	TRBV7-8
TGTGCCAGCAGCTTAGAAGGGCCGGGGGATACGCAGTATTTT	CASSLEGPGDTQYF	TRBJ2-3	NA	NA	TRBV7-9
TGTGCCAGCAGCCAAGCTCGGGACAGAACCTACGAGCAGTACTTC	CASSQARDRTYEQYF	TRBJ2-7	TRBD1	NA	TRBV4-2
TGCGCCAGCAGCCAAGAGGTCCAGCGGATCGAGAGCAATGAGCAGTTCTTC	CASSQEVQRIESNEQFF	TRBJ2-1	NA	NA	TRBV4-1
TGCGCCAGCAGCCAAAGGGACAGTAATCAGCCCCAGCATTTT	CASSQRDSNQPQHF	TRBJ1-5	TRBD1	NA	TRBV4-1
TGCGCCAGCAGCTTACACAGGGTGCGCAATCAGCCCCAGCATTTT	CASSLHRVRNQPQHF	TRBJ1-5	NA	NA	TRBV4-1
TGCAGCGTCAGTGGTAACTATGGCTACACCTTC	CSVSGNYGYTF	TRBJ1-2	NA	NA	TRBV29-1
TGTGCCAGCAGTGTGAACAGAAGCTATGGCTACACCTTC	CASSVNRSYGYTF	TRBJ1-2	NA	once	TRBV2
TGTGCCACCCGAGGAGGGGGCGAAACCTACGAGCAGTACTTC	CATRGGGETYEQYF	TRBJ2-7	NA	NA	TRBV7-9
TGTGCCAGCTCCGGGGTTACCGATAATTCACCCCTCCACTTT	CASSGVTDNSPLHF	TRBJ1-6	NA	NA	TRBV18
TGTGCCAGCTCACCAATTTCTAGCGGGAGGGCCGGCGTTGAGCAGTTCTTC	CASSPISSGRAGVEQFF	TRBJ2-1	TRBD2	NA	TRBV18
TGTGCCAGCAGTGATAGGGGTCGGGAGACCGGGGAGCTGTTTTTT	CASSDRGRETGELFF	TRBJ2-2	NA	NA	TRBV6-1